The TCR beta chain described here comes from a study of shared clonotypes between healthy human individuals (dated by TCRdb to 2019 to 2021). Turning to the overall study: A few men and a couple of women, aged 18 to 49 years, made up the cohort. To estimate repertoire size and how much clonotypes are shared between individuals, the study performed deep sequencing of blood TCR repertoires from a few healthy adults. To increase sequencing depth and limit assay-specific biases, different laboratories used diverse techniques to prepare libraries and sequence TCR repertoires. Each donor's leukapheresis produced roughly between about 0.8 and 10 billion PBMCs.

Turning to this clone: This clone's antigen is unknown. No much larger clone exists at a distance of one base, and base qualities are not known.

Using the deep immunoSEQ assay, TCR CDR3 regions were amplified from genomic DNA by multiplex PCR. Extracted genomic DNA from each cell subset was distributed evenly across all wells of several immunoSEQ 96-well plates, and each plate was treated as a replicate. For unsorted PBMC, approximately 300 ng of genomic DNA, equivalent to around 30,000 T cell genomes, went into each replicate PCR. Ten immunoSEQ deep assay plates were used to sequence the unsorted PBMC genomic DNA. Purified libraries were measured with a Qubit 3.0 fluorometer, size-checked on a Bioanalyzer 2100, and measured again with the KAPA Library Quantification kit. A separate single-read 150-cycle Illumina NextSeq 550 flow cell was used to sequence each immunoSEQ 96-well plate. On the authors' methods: Because the immunoSEQ output included only junctional sequences and no quality scores, the filtering could not be the same as the filtering used for full-length reads. Sequences were annotated with PyIR, a Python wrapper for IgBLAST v1.9, using IMGT germline references to assign V/J genes and CDR3. Reads with weak V/J assignments (E-value above 1e-6), missing CDR3, stop codons, out-of-frame junctions, or ambiguous translated residues were removed. V3J clonotypes were defined as sequences sharing the same inferred V gene, J gene, and CDR3 amino acid sequence. To compute the percentage overlap between repertoires, the number of shared unique clonotypes was divided by the size of the smaller repertoire. Three approaches were used to assess repertoire richness: RTK rarefaction, the Chao1 estimator, and Recon v2.1 estimates of unobserved clonotypes. The source is immuneACCESS, and TCRdb retained only in-frame sequences with V and J called. Part of the clones is not carried over; for the studies checked, unresolved V genes explain less than half of this, and the remainder is unexplained. V and J calls and clone size come straight from that table; D and trimming were deduced from the DNA. Within this sample are 450,000 to 500,000 clones, with more than 75% of them counted one time only. In total, the top ten clones hold around 12% of the sample.

According to the germline V gene (reference sequence), CDR1 reads GTSNPN and CDR2 reads SVGIG. The CDR3 starts with the cysteine, ends with the phenylalanine, and has 13 residues. Only CDR3 DNA remains: 39 bases, in frame from the first base. At the junction V is shortened by 5 bases and J by 1 base, with 9 bases in between. Donors were healthy HIV-negative adults with no recently reported acute infections or vaccinations. Every donor was a Caucasian adult living in Nashville, Tennessee, USA. For unsorted samples, 100 million or so PBMCs were counted, and genomic DNA was extracted using the QIAamp DNA Blood Mini kit. After blood collection by leukapheresis, PBMCs were isolated using Ficoll-Histopaque density gradient centrifugation and then cryopreserved in the vapor phase of liquid nitrogen. What the authors observed across the whole study: Only blood was sampled, and tissue TCR repertoires likely differ from those in blood. Because the study included a small number of donors, the genetic and exposure-history diversity represented was limited. Pairwise subsampling led to the expectation that sequencing depth would affect the degree of clonotype sharing among donors.

The chain was built from TRBV30 and TRBJ2-4; D gene: possibly TRBD1, on 5 matching bases. This receptor was obtained from a woman aged 40 to 50 in good health. Some clones in this sample may be carry-over from other donors' samples. The sequencing input was PBMCs. CDR3 region: CAWGAGAKNIQYF. The base sequence is TGTGCCTGGGGGGCCGGTGCCAAAAACATTCAGTACTTC.